This entry features one T cell receptor (beta chain) sequence. Germline lookup yields CDR1 SGHDT and CDR2 YYEEEE. V shed 4 bases and J 5 bases; nucleotides not matched to a gene: 10. The CDR3 consists of 15 residues. These data originate in a study of T cell repertoires in aging, cancer and after chemotherapy. Amplification of TCR beta used genomic DNA extracted from peripheral blood. Rearranged V-D-J TRB sequences were amplified with a mixed TRB-A/B primer pool. Each CDR3 protein is one row after TCRdb ran MiXCR on the multiplex PCR reads. Of a few thousand distinct CDR3 sequences listed, 40% to 55% are singletons.

Sequenced: blood. V usage is TRBV5-6 and J usage is TRBJ2-3; TRBD1 matches 7 bases. The clonotype was recovered from a human donor with a solid tumor. As DNA, the CDR3 is TGTGCCAGCAGCGCCGGGACACAGGGGAAAGATACGCAGTATTTT. Encoded protein: CASSAGTQGKDTQYF.